The next 15 T cell receptor beta chains were all read from a single sample in a study of T-cell reconstitution after alpha-beta-depleted transplantation in children. Library preparation (for TCRbeta) was performed with unique molecular identifiers. TCRdb recomputed calls from the PCR reads with MiXCR, one row per CDR3 protein. The data show some 280,000 distinct CDR3 sequences, almost 10% seen once. The input for sequencing was PBMCs from the stem cell graft donor, taken from the stem cell graft. These receptors all come from a human donor who donated a stem cell graft to a child with SCID.

This chain connects TRBV11-2 to TRBJ2-3; perhaps D is TRBD1 or TRBD2 (5 bases each). V dropped 5 bases and J dropped 4 bases, with 19 bases sitting between them. Germline V gene sequence: CDR1 SGHAT, CDR2 FQNNGV. There are 16 residues in the CDR3. In DNA, the CDR3 is TGTGCCAGCAGCCCAGGGCGGCAGGGAGTCTCAGATACGCAGTATTTT. This translates into CASSPGRQGVSDTQYF.

The V gene is TRBV14, the J gene TRBJ2-7; 7 bases are a match to TRBD1. The CDR3 loop spans 12 amino acids. Germline CDR1 and CDR2: SGHDN and FVKESK. V shed 4 bases, J shed 9 bases, and the junction held 6 bases outside the gene matches. The CDR3 reads CASSPGRDRQYF. The CDR3 coding sequence is TGTGCCAGCAGCCCGGGACGGGACAGGCAGTACTTC. Filled out from reference TRBV14 and TRBJ2-7, the complete variable domain reads EAGVTQFPSHSVIEKGQTVTLRCDPISGHDNLYWYRRVMGKEIKFLLHFVKESKQDESGMPNNRFLAERTGGTYSTLKVQPAELEDSGVYFCASSPGRDRQYFGPGTRLTVT.

This clonotype was recorded a few times. V gene TRBV9 combines with J gene TRBJ2-7; D is unresolved. This CDR3 contains 14 residues. Germline V gene lookup returns CDR1 SGDLS and CDR2 YYNGEE. V lost 0 bases and J 2 bases, leaving 9 bases between the germline ends. CDR3 DNA sequence: TGTGCCAGCAGCGTAGCCGAAGACACCTACGAGCAGTACTTC. Protein sequence: CASSVAEDTYEQYF. The variable domain in full, completed from reference TRBV9 and TRBJ2-7, reads DSGVTQTPKHLITATGQRVTLRCSPRSGDLSVYWYQQSLDQGLQFLIQYYNGEERAKGNILERFSAQQFPDLHSELNLSSLELGDSALYFCASSVAEDTYEQYFGPGTRLTVT.

This clonotype was seen only a few times. Sequence at one end of the junction differs from germline and may be a read error. The chain combines TRBV12-3 or TRBV12-4 with TRBJ2-3, with TRBD2 matching 8 bases. The CDR3 runs to 14 residues. DNA of the CDR3: TGTGCCAGCAGATTAGCGGGGAACACAGATACGCAGTATTTT. It encodes CASRLAGNTDTQYF.

This clonotype was found many times. The chain links TRBV5-1 to TRBJ2-1; D perhaps matches TRBD1 (6 bases). The germline CDR1 and CDR2 sequences are SGHRS and YFSETQ. Trimming stripped 3 bases from V and 9 bases from J, with 10 bases between. The CDR3 sequence is 12 residues long. The CDR3 DNA is TGCGCCAGCAGCTCCTCAGGGGCTGAGCAGTTCTTC. As protein: CASSSSGAEQFF.

This clonotype turned up a few times. The J gene is TRBJ1-1, the V gene TRBV7-6; the D gene is possibly TRBD1 (6 bases). Germline CDR1 reads SGHVS; CDR2 reads FNYEAQ. The CDR3 extends over 15 amino acids. Trimming shortened V by 5 bases and J by 11 bases, and 24 bases separated the two germline ends. CDR3 nucleotide sequence: TGTGCCAGCAGCCCCAGTTATGGACAGAATCGGGACGCTTTCTTT. It translates to CASSPSYGQNRDAFF.

The chain recombines TRBV10-3 with TRBJ2-3; 7 bases are shared with TRBD1. The germline gives CDR1 ENHRY, CDR2 SYGVKD. The trim removed 10 bases at V and 0 bases at J, leaving 7 bases unmatched. The CDR3 consists of 14 residues. CDR3 sequence: CATNRQGSTDTQYF. CDR3 in DNA: TGTGCCACCAATAGACAGGGTAGCACAGATACGCAGTATTTT.

This clonotype was counted between two and nine times. J is TRBJ2-5 and V is TRBV29-1, with D uncertain. CDR3 length: 10 amino acids. The V gene lost 4 bases and the J gene lost 5 bases, with 5 bases spanning the gap. The germline CDR1 and CDR2 sequences are SQVTM and ANQGSEA. The CDR3 sequence is CSVGNETQYF. CDR3 DNA: TGCAGCGTTGGCAATGAGACCCAGTACTTC.

The chain has TRBV20-1 and TRBJ2-5; possibly TRBD1 for D (6 bases). With 2 bases removed from V and 9 bases from J, the gap between germline ends came to 13 bases. The CDR3 has 12 amino acids. Germline V gene data show CDR1 as DFQATT and CDR2 as SNEGSKA (reference sequence). CDR3 in DNA: TGCAGTGCTAGAATCCCAGAGGGGGCCCAGTACTTC. It specifies CSARIPEGAQYF.

This clonotype was seen a handful of times. The genes are TRBV10-3 and TRBJ1-4, with 8 bases identical to TRBD1. CDR1 is ENHRY, CDR2 SYGVKD, per germline. This CDR3 is 14 amino acids long. Trimming removed 6 bases from V and 8 bases from J; junction bases left unmatched: 8. CDR3 bases: TGTGCCATCAGCCAGACAGGGGATGAGGAAAAACTGTTTTTT. Translation gives CAISQTGDEEKLFF.

This clonotype was observed a handful of times. This chain joins TRBV5-1 and TRBJ2-1; D may be TRBD1 or TRBD2 (7 bases each). The germline V gene has CDR1 SGHRS and CDR2 YFSETQ. Trimming took off 1 base at V and 1 base at J, with 9 bases between the two ends. The CDR3 consists of 15 residues. The CDR3 is CASSLQGGSYNEQFF. CDR3 DNA sequence: TGCGCCAGCAGCTTGCAGGGGGGGTCCTACAATGAGCAGTTCTTC. Based on the CDR3 plus reference TRBV5-1 and TRBJ2-1, the full variable domain is KAGVTQTPRYLIKTRGQQVTLSCSPISGHRSVSWYQQTPGQGLQFLFEYFSETQRNKGNFPGRFSGRQFSNSRSEMNVSTLELGDSALYLCASSLQGGSYNEQFFGPGTRLTVL.

This clonotype came up once. The CDR3 is CASSVRPVSGGPDNEQFF. CDR3 nucleotides: TGTGCCAGCAGCGTGCGACCAGTTAGCGGGGGCCCCGACAATGAGCAGTTCTTC. The chain carries TRBV9 and TRBJ2-1; 9 positions agree with TRBD2. This CDR3 is 18 amino acids long. Germline V gene data show CDR1 as SGDLS and CDR2 as YYNGEE. Losses at the gene ends were 2 bases for V and 5 bases for J; bases not matched to a gene: 14. Looking up the rest from reference TRBV9 and TRBJ2-1 gives the full variable domain: DSGVTQTPKHLITATGQRVTLRCSPRSGDLSVYWYQQSLDQGLQFLIQYYNGEERAKGNILERFSAQQFPDLHSELNLSSLELGDSALYFCASSVRPVSGGPDNEQFFGPGTRLTVL.

Only a few counts were recorded for this clonotype. V usage is TRBV5-1 and J usage is TRBJ1-1, with D maybe TRBD1 (6 bases). The CDR3 extends over 13 amino acids. Germline values: CDR1 SGHRS, CDR2 YFSETQ. V lost 0 bases, J lost 8 bases, and 11 bases lay in between. CDR3 residues: CASSLAFGTEAFF. The CDR3 region has the DNA TGCGCCAGCAGCTTGGCCTTTGGGACAGAAGCTTTCTTT.

This clonotype showed up just a few times. The chain joins TRBV5-6 to TRBJ1-6, with D uncertain. Germline V gene lookup returns CDR1 SGHDT and CDR2 YYEEEE. This CDR3 comprises 15 residues. With 0 bases removed from V and 5 bases from J, the gap between germline ends came to 9 bases. CDR3 nucleotide sequence: TGTGCCAGCAGCTTGGCCGGTGTAGATAATTCACCCCTCCACTTT. Translated, it gives CASSLAGVDNSPLHF.

This clonotype was counted at least ten times. The V call is TRBV29-1, the J call TRBJ1-1, with a weak D call TRBD1 (5 bases). The CDR3 length is 13 residues. Trimming pared 6 bases from V and 7 bases from J, leaving 18 bases between. CDR1 is SQVTM and CDR2 is ANQGSEA in the germline V gene. The CDR3 loop reads CSVNTGTWGEAFF. In nucleotides, the CDR3 is TGCAGCGTCAACACCGGGACGTGGGGTGAAGCTTTCTTT.